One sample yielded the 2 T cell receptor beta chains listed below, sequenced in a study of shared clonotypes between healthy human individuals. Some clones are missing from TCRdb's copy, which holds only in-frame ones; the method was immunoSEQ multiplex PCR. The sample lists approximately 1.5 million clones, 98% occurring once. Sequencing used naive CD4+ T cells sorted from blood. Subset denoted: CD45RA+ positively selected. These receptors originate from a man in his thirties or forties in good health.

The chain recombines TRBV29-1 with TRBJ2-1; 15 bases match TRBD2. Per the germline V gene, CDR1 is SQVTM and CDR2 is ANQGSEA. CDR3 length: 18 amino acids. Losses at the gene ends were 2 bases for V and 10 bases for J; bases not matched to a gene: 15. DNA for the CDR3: TGCAGCGTTGAATTAGGGACTAGCGGGAGGTCCTGGGGGGGCGAGCAGTTCTTC. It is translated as CSVELGTSGRSWGGEQFF.

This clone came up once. CDR3 coding DNA: TGTGCCAGCAGCTTAGTGAAGGGACTAGCGGGTACCGGGGAGCTGTTTTTT. Translation gives CASSLVKGLAGTGELFF. This rearrangement joins TRBV7-9 to TRBJ2-2, with TRBD2 identical over 12 bases. Trimming took 1 base from V and 5 from J; bases not matched to a gene: 5. The CDR3 extends over 17 amino acids. CDR1 and CDR2 (germline): SEHNR, FQNEAQ (reference sequence).